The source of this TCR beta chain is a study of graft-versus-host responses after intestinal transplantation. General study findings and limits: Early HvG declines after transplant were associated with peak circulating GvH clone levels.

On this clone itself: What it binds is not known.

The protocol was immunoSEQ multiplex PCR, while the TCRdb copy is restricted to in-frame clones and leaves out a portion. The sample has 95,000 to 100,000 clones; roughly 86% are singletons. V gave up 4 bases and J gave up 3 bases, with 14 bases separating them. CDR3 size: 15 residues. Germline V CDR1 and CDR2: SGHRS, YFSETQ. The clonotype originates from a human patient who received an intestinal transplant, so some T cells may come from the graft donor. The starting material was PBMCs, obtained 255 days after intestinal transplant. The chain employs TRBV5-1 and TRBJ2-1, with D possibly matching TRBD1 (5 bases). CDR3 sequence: CASSLPGISYNEQFF. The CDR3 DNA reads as TGCGCCAGCAGCCTTCCAGGGATAAGCTACAATGAGCAGTTCTTC. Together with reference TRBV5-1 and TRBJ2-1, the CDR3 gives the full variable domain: KAGVTQTPRYLIKTRGQQVTLSCSPISGHRSVSWYQQTPGQGLQFLFEYFSETQRNKGNFPGRFSGRQFSNSRSEMNVSTLELGDSALYLCASSLPGISYNEQFFGPGTRLTVL.